The 8 T cell receptor beta chains in this list originate from one sample, sequenced in a study of blood T cell repertoires in COVID-19. The method was immunoSEQ multiplex PCR; TCRdb's version includes in-frame clones alone and lacks a portion of them. The profile shows approximately 180,000 clones, 82% of them singletons. The material sequenced was peripheral blood. The receptors were gathered from a woman aged 70-85 years with acute or convalescent COVID-19.

This chain joins TRBV7-2 and TRBJ1-2; D is uncertain. V lost 1 base, J lost 8 bases, and 14 bases lay in between. Per germline, CDR1 SGHTA and CDR2 FQGNSA. The CDR3 is 14 residues long. The CDR3 here is CASSLVTRDGGYTF. As DNA, the CDR3 is TGTGCCAGCAGCTTAGTTACGAGGGATGGCGGCTACACCTTC.

The chain combines TRBV6-5 with TRBJ1-2; TRBD1 might be the D (5 bases). Germline CDR1 is MNHEY and CDR2 is SVGAGI. With 7 bases removed from V and 4 bases from J, the gap between germline ends came to 10 bases. The length of the CDR3 is 12 residues. In DNA, the CDR3 is TGTGCCAGCACCAGGGACTTCTATGGCTACACCTTC. Translation gives CASTRDFYGYTF.

The genes are TRBV5-1 and TRBJ1-3, with TRBD1 matching over 8 bases. The CDR3 is 15 amino acids. Germline V gives CDR1 SGHRS, CDR2 YFSETQ. V lost 4 bases, J lost 0 bases, and 3 bases stayed unmatched. CDR3 sequence (DNA): TGCGCCAGCAGCCCTACAGGGGGCTCTGGAAACACCATATATTTT. Translating gives CASSPTGGSGNTIYF.

The chain uses TRBV10-2 and TRBJ1-4, with a tentative D call TRBD1 (5 bases). Germline CDR1 reads WSHSY; CDR2 reads SAAADI. This CDR3 is 15 amino acids long. The V and J ends lost 0 bases and 8 bases respectively, with 13 bases between them. As DNA, the CDR3 is TGCGCCAGCAGTGAGTCGAGCAGGGCGGGGGAAAAACTGTTTTTT. Translating gives CASSESSRAGEKLFF.

This clone was counted between two and nine times. The CDR3 spells CSVGPSGSLSYEQYF. The CDR3 bases are TGCAGCGTCGGGCCCAGCGGGAGCCTCTCCTACGAGCAGTACTTC. The chain joins TRBV29-1 to TRBJ2-7, with TRBD2 matching 8 bases. V shed 6 bases and J 0 bases; nucleotides not matched to a gene: 10. The CDR3 sequence is 15 residues long. Germline V gene lookup returns CDR1 SQVTM and CDR2 ANQGSEA.

V and J are TRBV11-3 and TRBJ2-1; 11 bases agree with TRBD2. The junction had 8 bases not matched to a gene; V was cut back by 2 bases and J by 8 bases. The germline CDR1 and CDR2 sequences are SGHNT and YENEEA. This CDR3 is 16 amino acids long. CDR3 loop: CASSLSSGGTGYEQFF. The CDR3, as DNA: TGTGCCAGCAGCTTATCTAGCGGGGGGACCGGGTATGAGCAGTTCTTC.

Remarks on this clone: Because the CDR3's place on the DNA is in doubt, the DNA is left out and the CDR3 is given as listed by TCRdb. The rearrangement links TRBV28 to TRBJ2-2; the table calls TRBD2, which could not be checked here. The CDR3 adds up to 15 amino acids, both ends counted. CDR1 MDHEN and CDR2 SYDVKM come from the germline V gene. CDR3 sequence reads: CASSLPGLRAGELFF.

J is TRBJ1-1 and V is TRBV7-8; no reliable D call. This CDR3 is built from 13 residues. V was trimmed by 0 bases and J by 5 bases, leaving 7 bases between them. Germline V CDR1 and CDR2: SGHVS, FQNEAQ. The CDR3 DNA reads TGTGCCAGCAGCTTAGCGGGCAGGACTGAAGCTTTCTTT. It yields the protein CASSLAGRTEAFF.